The present entry profiles one TCR beta chain with its context. Its antigen is not identified. This specimen includes other DNA sequences encoding the same CDR3. This sample stems from a study of graft-versus-host responses after intestinal transplantation. Across the study: Multivisceral, liver-intestinal, or isolated intestinal transplants were performed in recipients.

Only in-frame clones appear in the TCRdb table, and some are missing; sequencing was by immunoSEQ multiplex PCR. The repertoire has approximately 110,000 clones, approximately 93% of them found once; the top ten carry approximately 1.2%. Per germline, CDR1 MNHEY and CDR2 SVGAGI. The CDR3 totals 15 residues. Trimming pared 2 bases from V and 3 bases from J, leaving 11 bases between. This TCR came from a human donor who was the organ donor for an intestinal transplant. The input for sequencing was unstimulated CD8+ T cells sorted from spleen or lymph node cells, taken before transplant. This chain connects TRBV6-5 to TRBJ2-1; D might be TRBD2 (5 bases). The CDR3 spells CASSYGSGGYNEQFF. The CDR3 DNA is TGTGCCAGCAGTTACGGGAGCGGAGGCTACAATGAGCAGTTCTTC.